The 18 T cell receptor beta chains listed next were all sequenced from one sample in a study of siplizumab effects on memory and regulatory T cells. Sequencing used immunoSEQ multiplex PCR; TCRdb keeps in-frame clones, though not all of them. Among 40,000 to 45,000 clones listed, around 89% were seen once. The sample consisted of naive CD4+ T cells sorted from blood. These receptors originate from a human donor in good health.

This chain uses TRBV4-2 with TRBJ1-4, with D possibly being TRBD1 (6 bases). The V gene lost 4 bases and the J gene lost 2 bases, with 17 bases spanning the gap. Germline V gene data show CDR1 as LGHNA and CDR2 as YNFKEQ. CDR3 length equals 17 residues. The CDR3 DNA reads TGTGCCAGCAGCCCGAGGCCAGGGGAGTTCACTAATGAAAAACTGTTTTTT. It codes for CASSPRPGEFTNEKLFF.

This clone was recorded a few times. The CDR3 region is CASSFSTASNQPQHF. The CDR3 DNA reads as TGTGCCAGCAGTTTCAGCACAGCTAGTAATCAGCCCCAGCATTTT. This sequence joins TRBV27 and TRBJ1-5; D remains ambiguous. The CDR3 consists of 15 residues. Germline CDR1 and CDR2: MNHEY and SMNVEV (reference sequence). V lost 3 bases to trimming and J lost 4 bases, with 13 bases between them.

The CDR3 reads CASSLELARHTGELFF. The CDR3 region has the DNA TGTGCCAGCAGCTTGGAGCTAGCGCGCCACACCGGGGAGCTGTTTTTT. V is TRBV5-4 and J is TRBJ2-2, with D tentatively TRBD2 (6 bases). From germline, CDR1 is SGHNT and CDR2 YYREEE (reference sequence). The CDR3 runs 16 residues. The V and J ends lost 0 bases and 3 bases respectively, with 12 bases between them.

The V call is TRBV19, the J call TRBJ2-1; 15 bases are shared with TRBD2. V lost 7 bases, J lost 2 bases, and 12 bases stayed unmatched. The V gene's germline CDR1 is LNHDA and CDR2 SQIVND (reference sequence). The CDR3 has 19 amino acids. As DNA, the CDR3 is TGTGCCAGTAAAAGGTGGACTAGCGGGGGGGTCGCGGCCTACAATGAGCAGTTCTTC. It translates to CASKRWTSGGVAAYNEQFF.

The gene calls are TRBV5-1 and TRBJ2-7, with D perhaps TRBD1 or TRBD2 (5 bases each). V was clipped by 6 bases and J by 5 bases, with 15 bases between them. This CDR3 has 13 amino acids. Per the germline V gene, CDR1 is SGHRS and CDR2 is YFSETQ. The CDR3 region has the DNA TGCGCCAGCACTGACGGGGCGAGAGACGAGCAGTACTTC. This translates into CASTDGARDEQYF.

CDR3 DNA sequence: TGTGCCAGCACCGGAGGTTATAGCAATCAGCCCCAGCATTTT. This codes for CASTGGYSNQPQHF. This chain links TRBV2 with TRBJ1-5; D unclear. CDR1 is SNHLY, CDR2 FYNNEI, per germline. There are 14 residues in the CDR3. Trimming stripped 7 bases from V and 0 bases from J, with 10 bases between.

This clone appeared a few times. The chain is built from TRBV7-9 and TRBJ1-5; tentative D call: TRBD1 (5 bases). Trimming stripped 5 bases from V and 7 bases from J, with 24 bases between. The CDR3 consists of 17 residues. The germline V gene has CDR1 SEHNR and CDR2 FQNEAQ (reference sequence). The CDR3 here is CASSPNYHQGRGQPQHF. CDR3 DNA sequence: TGTGCCAGCAGCCCCAATTACCATCAGGGTAGGGGACAGCCCCAGCATTTT.

This chain links TRBV18 with TRBJ1-1, with D possibly matching TRBD1 (5 bases). CDR3 length equals 13 residues. Deletions cut 6 bases from V and 4 bases from J, with 12 bases between. Germline CDR1 reads KGHSH; CDR2 reads LQKENI. DNA of the CDR3: TGTGCCAGCTCGTCTGGGGCTGTCACTGAAGCTTTCTTT. It translates to CASSSGAVTEAFF.

The genes are TRBV9 and TRBJ2-2, with D hard to call. Trimming removed 2 bases at V and 7 bases at J, with 12 bases between. CDR3 length equals 14 residues. Germline V lookup: CDR1 SGDLS, CDR2 YYNGEE. CDR3 nucleotide sequence: TGTGCCAGCAGCGTCGTAGCTTATGGCGGGGAGCTGTTTTTT. Translation: CASSVVAYGGELFF. Complete variable domain (other parts from reference TRBV9 and TRBJ2-2): DSGVTQTPKHLITATGQRVTLRCSPRSGDLSVYWYQQSLDQGLQFLIQYYNGEERAKGNILERFSAQQFPDLHSELNLSSLELGDSALYFCASSVVAYGGELFFGEGSRLTVL.

The chain recombines TRBV9 with TRBJ1-4; a possible D gene is TRBD1 (6 bases). The V end was cut by 0 bases, the J end by 8 bases, with 17 bases between. The germline V gene has CDR1 SGDLS and CDR2 YYNGEE. This CDR3 spans 16 amino acids. The CDR3 protein is CASSVASVRGREKLFF. As DNA, the CDR3 is TGTGCCAGCAGCGTAGCTTCCGTTAGGGGGAGAGAAAAACTGTTTTTT.

In its sample, this clone was seen once. The chain carries TRBV19 and TRBJ2-7, with TRBD1 matching 8 bases. The CDR3 totals 14 residues. Germline CDR1 and CDR2: LNHDA and SQIVND (reference sequence). J was trimmed by 2 bases and V by 7 bases; bases with no gene match: 7. CDR3 DNA sequence: TGTGCCAGTAACCCGACAGGGGCCCCCTACGAGCAGTACTTC. Encoded protein: CASNPTGAPYEQYF.

The table lists this clone with a few counts. This sequence joins TRBV2 and TRBJ2-7; TRBD1 matches at 7 bases. The CDR3 consists of 12 residues. Looked up from germline, CDR1 is SNHLY and CDR2 is FYNNEI. J was trimmed by 2 bases and V by 9 bases; bases with no gene match: 4. The CDR3 loop is CASGQETYEQYF. The CDR3 DNA reads as TGTGCCAGTGGACAGGAGACCTACGAGCAGTACTTC.

V usage is TRBV11-2 and J usage is TRBJ1-1; D possibly corresponds to TRBD1 (5 bases). Germline V gene data show CDR1 as SGHAT and CDR2 as FQNNGV. V shed 0 bases and J shed 5 bases, with 10 bases lying between them. The CDR3 is 14 amino acids. The CDR3 DNA sequence: TGTGCCAGCAGCTTAGATGGTTGGGGGACTGAAGCTTTCTTT. This encodes CASSLDGWGTEAFF. The entire variable domain, with the rest obtained from reference TRBV11-2 and TRBJ1-1, is as follows: EAGVAQSPRYKIIEKRQSVAFWCNPISGHATLYWYQQILGQGPKLLIQFQNNGVVDDSQLPKDRFSAERLKGVDSTLKIQPAKLEDSAVYLCASSLDGWGTEAFFGQGTRLTVV.

The chain carries TRBV5-1 and TRBJ2-5; TRBD1 matches 8 bases. CDR3 length: 13 amino acids. The ends lost 4 bases at V and 3 bases at J; junction bases unmatched: 2. Germline CDR1 reads SGHRS; CDR2 reads YFSETQ. CDR3 sequence reads: CASSKGQEETQYF. The CDR3 DNA reads TGCGCCAGCAGCAAGGGACAGGAAGAGACCCAGTACTTC.

The chain carries TRBV15 and TRBJ2-1, with 14 bases fitting TRBD2. The CDR3 sequence is 17 residues long. Germline CDR1 is LNHNV and CDR2 is YYDKDF (reference sequence). Trimming cost V 3 bases and J 0 bases; bases outside gene matches: 1. The CDR3 DNA reads as TGTGCCACCAGCAGGGGACTAGCGGGGGACTCCTACAATGAGCAGTTCTTC. Protein: CATSRGLAGDSYNEQFF.

The sample holds a few counts of this clone. V usage is TRBV2 and J usage is TRBJ1-5; possible D gene TRBD1, 6 bases. With 3 bases removed from V and 5 bases from J, the gap between germline ends came to 11 bases. The CDR3 has 14 amino acids. CDR1 and CDR2 (germline): SNHLY, FYNNEI. The chain's CDR3 is CASSEQTGDQPQHF. CDR3 in DNA: TGTGCCAGCAGTGAGCAGACAGGAGATCAGCCCCAGCATTTT.

CDR3 nucleotide sequence: TGTGCCAGCAGCTTTAGCGGGGGCGGGGATGAGCAGTTCTTC. Its protein product is CASSFSGGGDEQFF. The gene calls are TRBV7-9 and TRBJ2-1; 9 bases map to TRBD2. The CDR3 extends over 14 amino acids. V lost 3 bases and J lost 8; bases outside the gene matches: 5. Per germline, CDR1 SEHNR and CDR2 FQNEAQ (reference sequence).

The genes are TRBV9 and TRBJ2-5; TRBD2 is a possible D gene (6 bases). Trimming took off 4 bases at V and 4 bases at J, with 20 bases between the two ends. Germline CDR1 and CDR2: SGDLS and YYNGEE. The CDR3 spans 16 residues. This CDR3 reads CASSPRGSGIPETQYF. The DNA for the CDR3 is TGTGCCAGCAGCCCCCGTGGTAGCGGCATTCCAGAGACCCAGTACTTC.